Presented here are 24 T cell receptor beta chains from one specimen sequenced in a study of CD8 T cells in Susac syndrome (dated by TCRdb to about 2019). The library was generated by the immunoSEQ multiplex PCR assay. RNA was extracted using the RNeasy kit, and roughly 0.5 to 1 ug of the RNA was reverse transcribed with random hexamers. TCRdb handled the public reads itself, with Q25 trimming in fastp and clone calling in MiXCR, and kept productive beta chains. Rows merge per CDR3 protein into single entries with the most common DNA and genes. The sample contains fewer than 200,000 distinct CDR3 sequences, about 91% of them found a single time. The top ten clonotypes cover over 0.075% of the sample. What was sequenced was CD4+ T cells from PBMCs. The receptor set was obtained from a human donor with Susac syndrome.

The chain has TRBV29-1 and TRBJ2-3; either TRBD1 or TRBD2 may supply D (5 bases each). Germline assignment: CDR1 SQVTM and CDR2 ANQGSEA. Trimming took 3 bases from V and 0 from J, leaving 10 bases between them. The CDR3 length is 14 residues. CDR3 amino acids: CSVDGGTSTDTQYF. CDR3 nucleotides: TGCAGCGTTGATGGGGGTACTAGCACAGATACGCAGTATTTT.

The chain has TRBV20-1 and TRBJ2-3; D may be TRBD2 (6 bases). The germline V gene encodes CDR1 DFQATT and CDR2 SNEGSKA (reference sequence). The CDR3 totals 14 residues. V was shortened by 3 bases and J by 5 bases, with 15 bases between the two germline ends. The CDR3 region has the DNA TGCAGTGCTAGTAACCGCGGGGCTCAAGATACGCAGTATTTT. Its protein product is CSASNRGAQDTQYF.

This CDR3 is CASSLDRPSPLHF. The CDR3 DNA is TGTGCCAGCAGCTTAGACAGGCCTTCACCCCTCCACTTT. The genes are TRBV11-1 and TRBJ1-6; D is perhaps TRBD1 (5 bases). Trimming took off 1 base at V and 9 bases at J, with 7 bases between the two ends. There are 13 residues in the CDR3. Germline values: CDR1 SGHAT, CDR2 FQDESV (reference sequence).

In its sample, this clonotype was seen once. The chain combines TRBV28 with TRBJ2-7; possibly TRBD2 for D (6 bases). Germline CDR1 reads MDHEN; CDR2 reads SYDVKM. The CDR3 is 14 residues long. With 3 bases removed from V and 0 bases from J, the gap between germline ends came to 9 bases. The CDR3 is CASSLTSSSYEQYF. The CDR3 coding sequence is TGTGCCAGCAGTTTGACTAGTAGCTCCTACGAGCAGTACTTC.

This CDR3 is CASSLSASGSHKNTEAFF. CDR3 sequence (DNA): TGTGCCAGCAGCTTATCCGCTAGTGGAAGCCATAAGAACACTGAAGCTTTCTTT. The V and J genes are TRBV7-9 and TRBJ1-1; no firm D call. The germline CDR1 and CDR2 sequences are SEHNR and FQNEAQ (reference sequence). The CDR3 runs to 18 residues. V shed 2 bases and J shed 1 base, with 20 bases lying between them.

A single count supports this clonotype. This rearrangement joins TRBV18 to TRBJ2-5; 10 bases agree with TRBD2. The CDR3 length is 16 residues. The germline CDR1 and CDR2 sequences are KGHSH and LQKENI. Trimming took 3 bases from V and 1 from J; bases not matched to a gene: 5. The CDR3 spells CASSPSSGRAQETQYF. CDR3 sequence (DNA): TGTGCCAGCTCACCTTCCAGCGGGAGGGCCCAAGAGACCCAGTACTTC.

The rearrangement joins TRBV5-1 to TRBJ2-2; D is uncertain. Germline V CDR1 and CDR2: SGHRS, YFSETQ. CDR3 length: 13 residues. The V and J ends lost 0 bases and 7 bases respectively, with 7 bases between them. The chain's CDR3 is CASSLEGNGELFF. Written as DNA, the CDR3 is TGCGCCAGCAGCTTGGAGGGAAACGGGGAGCTGTTTTTT.

In this sample, this clonotype turned up once. The V and J genes are TRBV20-1 and TRBJ2-7; 8 bases align to TRBD2. Losses at the gene ends were 0 bases for V and 5 bases for J; bases not matched to a gene: 6. The CDR3 runs 14 residues. Germline V lookup: CDR1 DFQATT, CDR2 SNEGSKA (reference sequence). The CDR3 DNA reads TGCAGTGCTAGAGATTTTGCGGGAGGCGACGAGCAGTACTTC. Protein sequence: CSARDFAGGDEQYF.

This clonotype was recorded only once. The genes are TRBV2 and TRBJ1-6; perhaps TRBD1 as D (5 bases). The CDR3 runs 16 residues. The V gene lost 5 bases and the J gene lost 7 bases, with 18 bases spanning the gap. Germline V gives CDR1 SNHLY, CDR2 FYNNEI. The CDR3 DNA follows: TGTGCCAGCAGTTCCGAGGCGGGACGGCAAAATTCACCCCTCCACTTT. Translation: CASSSEAGRQNSPLHF.

In nucleotides, the CDR3 is TGTGCCATCAGTGAGACCATGGAGACCCAGTACTTC. Translation gives CAISETMETQYF. V usage is TRBV10-3 and J usage is TRBJ2-5; D call uncertain. The CDR3 is made up of 12 amino acids. Germline V gene data show CDR1 as ENHRY and CDR2 as SYGVKD. Trimming left V 2 bases short and J 5 bases short, with 6 bases between.

The rearrangement uses TRBV6-5 and TRBJ2-2; weak D call: TRBD1 (6 bases). The V and J ends lost 7 bases and 5 bases respectively, with 14 bases between them. In germline, CDR1 is MNHEY, CDR2 SVGAGI. The CDR3 is made up of 14 amino acids. The CDR3 DNA reads TGTGCCAGCACCACAGGGTCGGGGACCGGGGAGCTGTTTTTT. It codes for CASTTGSGTGELFF.

The gene calls are TRBV5-1 and TRBJ2-7, with 15 bases lining up with TRBD2. Germline CDR1 SGHRS, CDR2 YFSETQ. With V trimmed by 3 bases and J by 1 base, 2 bases remained unmatched. The length of the CDR3 is 16 residues. The chain's CDR3 is CASSWGLAGGSYEQYF. CDR3 DNA sequence: TGCGCCAGCAGCTGGGGACTAGCGGGGGGATCCTACGAGCAGTACTTC.

The chain recombines TRBV20-1 with TRBJ2-2; TRBD2 matches 7 bases. Trimming removed 3 bases from V and 0 bases from J; junction bases left unmatched: 4. This CDR3 has 15 residues. Germline V gene data show CDR1 as DFQATT and CDR2 as SNEGSKA (reference sequence). CDR3 sequence reads: CSASVSGSNTGELFF. The CDR3 bases are TGCAGTGCTAGTGTTAGCGGGTCGAACACCGGGGAGCTGTTTTTT.

The CDR3: CASRTGTSDHYEQYF. CDR3 coding DNA: TGTGCCAGCAGGACCGGGACTAGCGATCATTACGAGCAGTACTTC. The chain has TRBV28 and TRBJ2-7; 10 bases fit TRBD2. V shed 6 bases, J shed 4 bases, and the junction held 9 bases outside the gene matches. Germline V gene data show CDR1 as MDHEN and CDR2 as SYDVKM. There are 15 residues in the CDR3.

The chain uses TRBV18 and TRBJ2-7; 8 bases are a match to TRBD2. Germline V gives CDR1 KGHSH, CDR2 LQKENI. The V segment lost 3 bases and the J segment 1 base; nucleotides outside the gene matches: 8. The CDR3 is made up of 16 amino acids. CDR3 region: CASSPNSGGESYEQYF. The CDR3 bases are TGTGCCAGCTCACCGAACTCGGGGGGGGAATCCTACGAGCAGTACTTC.

The genes are TRBV18 and TRBJ2-5; 11 nucleotides line up with TRBD1. V was pared by 2 bases and J by 5 bases, with 7 bases of the junction left unmatched. The CDR3 is 16 residues long. Germline CDR1 is KGHSH and CDR2 is LQKENI. The DNA for the CDR3 is TGTGCCAGCTCACCAAGTAGGACAGGGGGCTTGGAGACCCAGTACTTC. Protein sequence: CASSPSRTGGLETQYF. Filled out from reference TRBV18 and TRBJ2-5, the complete variable domain reads NAGVMQNPRHLVRRRGQEARLRCSPMKGHSHVYWYRQLPEEGLKFMVYLQKENIIDESGMPKERFSAEFPKEGPSILRIQQVVRGDSAAYFCASSPSRTGGLETQYFGPGTRLLVL.

V usage is TRBV20-1 and J usage is TRBJ1-1, with 8 bases that match TRBD1. This CDR3 region has 13 residues. The junction had 8 bases not matched to a gene; V was cut back by 0 bases and J by 11 bases. From germline, CDR1 is DFQATT and CDR2 SNEGSKA (reference sequence). The CDR3 protein is CSARDITGGWAFF. The DNA for the CDR3 is TGCAGTGCTAGAGATATAACAGGGGGTTGGGCTTTCTTT.

The chain recombines TRBV19 with TRBJ1-2; D uncertain. V gave up 3 bases and J gave up 6 bases, with 8 bases separating them. This CDR3 contains 12 residues. Germline-derived CDR1 and CDR2 are LNHDA and SQIVND (reference sequence). The CDR3: CASSIQRDGYTF. CDR3 in DNA: TGTGCCAGTAGTATCCAACGGGATGGCTACACCTTC.

This clonotype occurred once. V usage is TRBV29-1 and J usage is TRBJ2-5; 9 bases match TRBD2. The V and J ends lost 6 bases and 2 bases, in that order; junction bases with no gene match: 10. Germline V lookup: CDR1 SQVTM, CDR2 ANQGSEA. This CDR3 is 15 amino acids long. CDR3 sequence (DNA): TGCAGCGTAGACCTGGTAGCGGGGGATCAAGAGACCCAGTACTTC. Translating it yields CSVDLVAGDQETQYF. The full variable domain, rest sourced from reference TRBV29-1 and TRBJ2-5, is SAVISQKPSRDICQRGTSLTIQCQVDSQVTMMFWYRQQPGQSLTLIATANQGSEATYESGFVIDKFPISRPNLTFSTLTVSNMSPEDSSIYLCSVDLVAGDQETQYFGPGTRLLVL.

Notes on this clonotype: One end of the junction fails to match germline, which may point to a read error. The J gene is TRBJ2-1, the V gene TRBV5-4; no reliable D call. Germline V gene data show CDR1 as SGHNT and CDR2 as YYREEE (reference sequence). This CDR3 region has 15 residues. Here the CDR3 reads CASTLGYAGNNEQFF. The DNA of the CDR3 is TGTGCCAGCACCTTGGGGTACGCCGGTAACAATGAGCAGTTCTTC.

The chain recombines TRBV6-1 with TRBJ1-2; a weak D match, TRBD1 (5 bases). The V end lost 1 base, the J end lost 8 bases, and 20 bases lay between the germline ends. CDR1 and CDR2 from the germline V gene are MNHNS and SASEGT. This CDR3 is built from 16 residues. This chain's CDR3 is CASSEVGRGSVGGYTF. The CDR3 DNA is TGTGCCAGCAGTGAAGTAGGTCGGGGGAGCGTCGGGGGCTACACCTTC.

J is TRBJ2-7 and V is TRBV29-1; TRBD2 agrees at 9 bases. Germline CDR1 and CDR2: SQVTM and ANQGSEA. The CDR3 covers 15 residues. V shed 5 bases, J shed 9 bases, and the junction held 17 bases outside the gene matches. CDR3 loop: CSVLNSGGGFEVQYF. CDR3 bases: TGCAGCGTTCTAAATAGCGGGGGAGGGTTCGAGGTGCAGTACTTC.

This clonotype was picked up a small number of times. The J gene is TRBJ2-7, the V gene TRBV4-1; possibly TRBD1 for D (6 bases). Trimming removed 2 bases at V and 5 bases at J, with 10 bases between. Per the germline V gene, CDR1 is MGHRA and CDR2 is YSYEKL. The CDR3 is 13 amino acids. DNA of the CDR3: TGCGCCAGCAGCCAACAACAGGGAAACGAGCAGTACTTC. Amino acid sequence: CASSQQQGNEQYF.

This clonotype was seen a few times. The J gene is TRBJ2-6, the V gene TRBV7-2; D gene uncertain. Germline V gene sequence: CDR1 SGHTA, CDR2 FQGNSA. The CDR3 sequence is 17 residues long. V shed 1 base and J shed 1 base, with 11 bases lying between them. CDR3 in DNA: TGTGCCAGCAGCTTAGGGGCGTCTGGATCTGGGGCCAACGTCCTGACTTTC. Translating it yields CASSLGASGSGANVLTF.